The present TCR beta chain was sequenced within a study of control samples from healthy donors and cancer patients. V gave up 7 bases and J gave up 2 bases, with 13 bases separating them. CDR3 length: 14 amino acids. Looked up from germline, CDR1 is MNHEY and CDR2 is SVGAGI. Produced via immunoSEQ multiplex PCR; TCRdb's table is partial and in-frame only. The sample includes some 150,000 clones, approximately 94% of them seen just once. This TCR was recovered from a man in his fifties or sixties with colorectal cancer. The rearrangement links TRBV6-5 to TRBJ2-3; TRBD2 might be the D (6 bases). The material sequenced was PBMCs. CDR3 nucleotide sequence: TGTGCCAGCACGTGGGGACTTCCCACAGATACGCAGTATTTT. This gives the protein CASTWGLPTDTQYF.